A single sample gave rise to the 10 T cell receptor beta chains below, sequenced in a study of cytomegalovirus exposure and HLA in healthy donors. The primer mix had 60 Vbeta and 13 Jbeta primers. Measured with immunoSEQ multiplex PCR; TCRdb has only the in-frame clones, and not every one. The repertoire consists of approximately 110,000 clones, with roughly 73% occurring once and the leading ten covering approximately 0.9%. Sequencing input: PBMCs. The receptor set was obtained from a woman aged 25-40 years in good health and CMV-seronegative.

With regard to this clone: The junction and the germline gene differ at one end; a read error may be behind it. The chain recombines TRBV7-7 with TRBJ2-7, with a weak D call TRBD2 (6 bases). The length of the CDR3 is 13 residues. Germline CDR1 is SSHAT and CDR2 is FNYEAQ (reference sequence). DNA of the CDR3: TGTGCTAGCAGCTTACGGGGGACCTACGAGCAGTACTTC. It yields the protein CASSLRGTYEQYF.

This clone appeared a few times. The CDR3 region has the DNA TGTGCCAGCCTACTAGCGGGAGCGAATGAGCAGTTCTTC. Protein product: CASLLAGANEQFF. The chain has TRBV5-4 and TRBJ2-1, with 11 positions matching TRBD2. Per the germline V gene, CDR1 is SGHNT and CDR2 is YYREEE (reference sequence). J was trimmed by 7 bases and V by 7 bases; bases with no gene match: 4. The CDR3 covers 13 residues.

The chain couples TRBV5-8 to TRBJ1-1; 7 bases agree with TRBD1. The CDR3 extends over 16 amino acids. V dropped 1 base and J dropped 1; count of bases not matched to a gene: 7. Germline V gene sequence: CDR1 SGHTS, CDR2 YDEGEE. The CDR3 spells CASSLYKGTANTEAFF. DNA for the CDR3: TGTGCCAGCAGCTTGTACAAGGGGACAGCGAACACTGAAGCTTTCTTT.

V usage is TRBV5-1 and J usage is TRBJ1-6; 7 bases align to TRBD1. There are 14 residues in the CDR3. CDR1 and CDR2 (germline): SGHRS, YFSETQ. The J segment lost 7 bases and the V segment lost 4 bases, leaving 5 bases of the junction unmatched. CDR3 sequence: CASSTRQGNSPLHF. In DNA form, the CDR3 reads TGCGCCAGCAGCACGAGACAGGGAAATTCACCCCTCCACTTT.

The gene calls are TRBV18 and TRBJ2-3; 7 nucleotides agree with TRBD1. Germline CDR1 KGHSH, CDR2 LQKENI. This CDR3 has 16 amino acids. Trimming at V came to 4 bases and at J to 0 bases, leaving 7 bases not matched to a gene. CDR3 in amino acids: CASSQSTGSSTDTQYF. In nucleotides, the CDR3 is TGTGCCAGCTCACAATCGACAGGGTCTAGCACAGATACGCAGTATTTT.

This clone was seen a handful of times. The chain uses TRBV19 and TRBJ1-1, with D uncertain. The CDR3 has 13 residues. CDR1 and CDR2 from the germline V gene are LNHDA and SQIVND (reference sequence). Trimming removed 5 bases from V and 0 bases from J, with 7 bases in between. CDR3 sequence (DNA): TGTGCCAGTAGTGTGGCAGTGAACACTGAAGCTTTCTTT. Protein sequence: CASSVAVNTEAFF.

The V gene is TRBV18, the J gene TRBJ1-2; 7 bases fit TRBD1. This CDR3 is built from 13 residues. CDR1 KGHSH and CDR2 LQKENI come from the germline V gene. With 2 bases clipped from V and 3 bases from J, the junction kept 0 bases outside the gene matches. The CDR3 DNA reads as TGTGCCAGCTCACCAGGGACAGACTATGGCTACACCTTC. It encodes CASSPGTDYGYTF.

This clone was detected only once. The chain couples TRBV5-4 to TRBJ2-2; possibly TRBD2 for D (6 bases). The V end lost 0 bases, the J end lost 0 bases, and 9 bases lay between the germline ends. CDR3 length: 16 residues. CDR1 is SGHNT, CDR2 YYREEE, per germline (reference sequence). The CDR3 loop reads CASSLDSGANTGELFF. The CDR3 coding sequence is TGTGCCAGCAGCTTGGATTCGGGAGCGAACACCGGGGAGCTGTTTTTT.

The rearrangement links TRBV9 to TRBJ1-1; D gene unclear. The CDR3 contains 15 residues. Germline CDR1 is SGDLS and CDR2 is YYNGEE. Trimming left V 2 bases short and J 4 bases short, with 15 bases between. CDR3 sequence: CASSVAVGGSTEAFF. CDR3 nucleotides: TGTGCCAGCAGCGTTGCTGTCGGAGGATCCACTGAAGCTTTCTTT.

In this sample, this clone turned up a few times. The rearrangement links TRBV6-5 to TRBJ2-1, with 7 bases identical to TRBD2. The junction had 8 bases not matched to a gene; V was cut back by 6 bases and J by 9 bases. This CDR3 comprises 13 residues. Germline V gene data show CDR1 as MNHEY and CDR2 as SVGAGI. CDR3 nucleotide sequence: TGTGCCAGCAGCCACGGACTAGTAGGTGAGCAGTTCTTC. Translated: CASSHGLVGEQFF.